Listed below are T cell receptor beta chains from one sample, sequenced in a study of blood T cells in healthy people across ages. TCRdb reanalysed the 5' RACE reads using MiXCR and keeps one entry per CDR3 protein. The profile shows 850,000 to 1,100,000 distinct CDR3 sequences, 30% to 40% of them singletons. The specimen was blood. All receptors derive from a man younger than 35 in good health. CDR3s include the opening cysteine and the closing phenylalanine or tryptophan. D genes are given only for firm matches. Some rows have no size entry. The others give once, few or many, or a class for an expanded clone.

once	TRBV4-2	TRBJ2-3	TRBD2	17	CASSQRGLASSTDTQYF	TGTGCCAGCAGCCAACGCGGACTAGCGAGTTCCACAGATACGCAGTATTTT
few	TRBV28	TRBJ1-2	TRBD1	15	CASSLTGQGLMSYTF	TGTGCCAGCAGTTTAACGGGACAGGGCCTGATGAGCTACACCTTC
-	TRBV6-1	TRBJ1-2	-	13	CASSEQVEYGYTF	TGTGCCAGCAGCGAACAGGTTGAGTATGGCTACACCTTC
many	TRBV12-3/TRBV12-4	TRBJ2-1	-	13	CASTLGLFNEQFF	TGTGCCAGCACTTTAGGGCTTTTCAATGAGCAGTTCTTC
few	TRBV4-1	TRBJ1-5	-	14	CASSQEHGYQPQHF	TGCGCCAGCAGCCAAGAACATGGATATCAGCCCCAGCATTTT
-	TRBV3-1	TRBJ1-2	-	12	CASSQGLSGYTF	TGTGCCAGCAGCCAAGGACTGAGCGGCTACACCTTC
few	TRBV7-2	TRBJ1-2	-	12	CASRSSGYGYTF	TGTGCCAGCAGGTCTAGCGGGTATGGCTACACCTTC
-	TRBV9	TRBJ2-3	TRBD1	15	CASSETGDETDTQYF	TGTGCCAGCAGCGAAACAGGGGACGAGACAGATACGCAGTATTTT
-	TRBV10-3	TRBJ2-1	TRBD1	17	CAISENQRTGAYYEQFF	TGTGCCATCAGTGAGAACCAGCGGACAGGAGCTTACTACGAGCAGTTCTTC
-	TRBV6-2/TRBV6-3	TRBJ1-6	-	14	CASSYSTENSPLHF	TGTGCCAGCAGTTACTCGACGGAGAATTCACCCCTCCACTTT
many	TRBV10-3	TRBJ2-1	TRBD2	15	CAISGGGGAVNEQFF	TGTGCCATCAGTGGTGGCGGGGGGGCCGTCAATGAGCAGTTCTTC
few	TRBV20-1	TRBJ2-5	-	11	CSANIRETQYF	TGCAGTGCTAATATAAGAGAGACCCAGTACTTC
-	TRBV6-6	TRBJ1-6	-	12	CAVAYGYSPLHF	TGTGCCGTCGCTTATGGGTATTCACCCCTCCACTTT
-	TRBV4-3	TRBJ2-1	TRBD2	19	CASSQDLGLAGAPYNEQFF	TGCGCCAGCAGCCAAGATTTGGGGTTAGCGGGGGCACCCTACAATGAGCAGTTCTTC
-	TRBV9	TRBJ2-1	-	13	CASSAGEPGEQFF	TGTGCCAGCAGCGCCGGAGAGCCCGGGGAGCAGTTCTTC
few	TRBV4-1	TRBJ2-1	-	15	CASSQVRGRNNEQFF	TGCGCCAGCAGCCAAGTCAGGGGCCGCAACAATGAGCAGTTCTTC
-	TRBV27	TRBJ2-3	TRBD1	16	CASSRQGPLHTDTQYF	TGTGCCAGCAGCCGACAGGGACCCTTACACACAGATACGCAGTATTTT
-	TRBV4-1	TRBJ1-2	TRBD1	14	CASSLEDRGVFYTF	TGCGCCAGCAGCCTGGAGGACAGGGGAGTGTTCTACACCTTC
-	TRBV20-1	TRBJ2-3	-	14	CSARGPSGSDTQYF	TGCAGTGCTAGAGGTCCTAGTGGGTCAGATACGCAGTATTTT
-	TRBV7-9	TRBJ2-1	TRBD2	17	CASSFSLAGEAYNEQFF	TGTGCCAGCAGCTTTTCACTAGCGGGGGAAGCCTACAATGAGCAGTTCTTC
few	TRBV21-1	TRBJ2-3	-	17	CASSKAGTGGRTDTQYF	TGTGCCAGCAGCAAAGCGGGGACGGGGGGGCGAACAGATACGCAGTATTTT
-	TRBV5-1	TRBJ2-7	TRBD2	15	CASSMPGLAYNEQYF	TGCGCCAGCAGCATGCCGGGACTAGCTTACAATGAGCAGTACTTC
-	TRBV20-1	TRBJ1-1	TRBD1	15	CSARPTGGRFTEAFF	TGCAGTGCTAGGCCGACAGGGGGGCGATTCACTGAAGCTTTCTTT